The 30 T cell receptor beta chains presented below share a single source sample, sequenced in a study of radiotherapy plus CTLA-4 blockade in lung cancer. TCRdb's table, derived via immunoSEQ multiplex PCR, lists solely in-frame clones and lacks some. The profile covers 65,000 to 85,000 clones, with around 74% appearing a single time and more than 8% taken by the ten largest. The material sequenced was peripheral blood, taken from a patient treated with radiotherapy plus ipilimumab. These receptors came from a human donor with non-small cell lung cancer whose response to radiotherapy plus ipilimumab could not be evaluated.

The rearrangement uses TRBV18 and TRBJ2-3; maybe TRBD2 (5 bases). Germline CDR1 is KGHSH and CDR2 is LQKENI. Trimming cost V 0 bases and J 4 bases, with 14 bases left between them. The CDR3 loop spans 16 amino acids. CDR3 in amino acids: CASSPPAGEGPDTQYF. Here the CDR3 DNA reads TGTGCCAGCTCACCACCAGCAGGAGAGGGCCCAGATACGCAGTATTTT.

The chain links TRBV6-6 to TRBJ2-7; TRBD1 matches 7 bases. V dropped 6 bases and J dropped 3; count of bases not matched to a gene: 14. The CDR3 has 16 amino acids. Germline CDR1 MNHNY, CDR2 SVGAGI (reference sequence). CDR3 amino acids: CASRDDRARPHYEQYF. The CDR3 bases are TGTGCCAGCAGAGATGACAGGGCCCGACCCCACTACGAGCAGTACTTC.

V gene TRBV9 combines with J gene TRBJ2-1; the D gene is possibly TRBD2 (6 bases). Germline-derived CDR1 and CDR2 are SGDLS and YYNGEE. V was shortened by 3 bases and J by 6 bases, with 19 bases between the two germline ends. CDR3 length equals 16 residues. The CDR3 coding sequence is TGTGCCAGCAGCGAGGACATCGGGGAGGCCTCCAATGAGCAGTTCTTC. As protein: CASSEDIGEASNEQFF.

This clone was detected once. The V and J genes are TRBV5-5 and TRBJ2-7, with a possible D match to TRBD1 (6 bases). Trimming left V 4 bases short and J 2 bases short, with 19 bases between. CDR1 and CDR2 from the germline V gene are SGHKS and YYEKEE (reference sequence). The CDR3 is 16 residues long. CDR3 sequence: CASSLDPGHTTYEQYF. The DNA for the CDR3 is TGTGCCAGCAGCCTCGACCCGGGACATACCACCTACGAGCAGTACTTC.

The chain combines TRBV7-9 with TRBJ2-6; TRBD1 matches 9 bases. Germline CDR1 reads SEHNR; CDR2 reads FQNEAQ (reference sequence). V was pared by 11 bases and J by 13 bases, with 12 bases of the junction left unmatched. The length of the CDR3 is 13 residues. CDR3: CAGETGGSRVLTF. CDR3 in DNA: TGTGCCGGGGAGACAGGGGGGTCTCGAGTCCTGACTTTC.

The chain employs TRBV9 and TRBJ1-6, with 9 bases lining up with TRBD1. The V gene end was trimmed by 4 bases and the J gene end by 15 bases; junction bases not matched to a gene: 5. CDR1 is SGDLS, CDR2 YYNGEE, per germline. The CDR3 is made up of 12 amino acids. The CDR3 spells CASSTGTGSLHF. For the CDR3, the DNA is TGTGCCAGCAGCACCGGGACAGGGAGCCTCCACTTT. Together with reference TRBV9 and TRBJ1-6, the CDR3 gives the full variable domain: DSGVTQTPKHLITATGQRVTLRCSPRSGDLSVYWYQQSLDQGLQFLIQYYNGEERAKGNILERFSAQQFPDLHSELNLSSLELGDSALYFCASSTGTGSLHFGNGTRLTVT.

This chain links TRBV5-1 with TRBJ2-5; 10 bases align to TRBD2. Germline values: CDR1 SGHRS, CDR2 YFSETQ. The CDR3 length is 15 residues. Germline trimming cut 4 bases from V and 3 bases from J; bases unmatched to any gene: 6. In DNA, the CDR3 is TGCGCCAGCAGCACCTGGACTAGCGGAGAAGAGACCCAGTACTTC. This sequence encodes CASSTWTSGEETQYF.

This clone was observed a handful of times. J is TRBJ1-1 and V is TRBV19; the D is unclear. CDR3 size: 11 residues. Trimming stripped 3 bases from V and 9 bases from J, with 8 bases between. From germline, CDR1 is LNHDA and CDR2 SQIVND (reference sequence). The CDR3 is CASSIGQKAFF. The DNA of the CDR3 is TGTGCCAGTAGTATTGGTCAGAAAGCTTTCTTT. Variable domain in full (rest from reference TRBV19 and TRBJ1-1): DGGITQSPKYLFRKEGQNVTLSCEQNLNHDAMYWYRQDPGQGLRLIYYSQIVNDFQKGDIAEGYSVSREKKESFPLTVTSAQKNPTAFYLCASSIGQKAFFGQGTRLTVV.

The chain combines TRBV10-3 with TRBJ2-5, with 9 positions matching TRBD2. The CDR3 is made up of 13 amino acids. V lost 8 bases to trimming and J lost 2 bases; unmatched junction nucleotides: 3. Germline CDR1 reads ENHRY; CDR2 reads SYGVKD. The CDR3: CAIGAGGQETQYF. CDR3 bases: TGTGCCATCGGAGCGGGGGGACAAGAGACCCAGTACTTC.

V and J are TRBV7-3 and TRBJ1-1; a possible D gene is TRBD1 (5 bases). Germline V gene lookup returns CDR1 SGHTA and CDR2 FQGTGA. The V gene lost 2 bases and the J gene lost 0 bases, with 22 bases spanning the gap. This CDR3 has 19 residues. CDR3: CASSLPPGTGRAMNTEAFF. The CDR3 coding sequence is TGTGCCAGCAGCTTACCCCCCGGGACGGGGAGGGCAATGAACACTGAAGCTTTCTTT.

The genes are TRBV19 and TRBJ2-7, with TRBD2 identical over 11 bases. The CDR3 runs to 18 residues. Germline V gene data show CDR1 as LNHDA and CDR2 as SQIVND (reference sequence). V shed 5 bases and J 5 bases; nucleotides not matched to a gene: 17. Written as DNA, the CDR3 is TGTGCCAGTAGTGGGCCCAGGACTAGCGGGTTCCTTACCGACGAGCAGTACTTC. Residues: CASSGPRTSGFLTDEQYF.

This clone was counted between two and nine times. The chain carries TRBV10-3 and TRBJ1-2, with a weak D call TRBD1 (6 bases). Between the trimmed V and J ends, which lost 6 bases and 4 bases, there was a span of 6 bases. The CDR3 length is 11 residues. Looked up from germline, CDR1 is ENHRY and CDR2 is SYGVKD. The DNA for the CDR3 is TGTGCCATCAGGGACAGCTATGGCTACACCTTC. Residues: CAIRDSYGYTF.

This chain uses TRBV7-8 with TRBJ1-5; 7 bases are a match to TRBD1. The V segment lost 5 bases and the J segment 7 bases; nucleotides outside the gene matches: 11. Looked up from germline, CDR1 is SGHVS and CDR2 is FQNEAQ. This CDR3 has 15 amino acids. CDR3 residues: CASSPRQGLTQPQHF. In nucleotides, the CDR3 is TGTGCCAGCAGCCCGAGACAGGGCCTCACGCAGCCCCAGCATTTT.

V and J are TRBV7-8 and TRBJ2-7; D might be TRBD2 (6 bases). The V end was cut by 4 bases, the J end by 2 bases, with 18 bases between. The V gene's germline CDR1 is SGHVS and CDR2 FQNEAQ. The CDR3 loop spans 16 amino acids. The CDR3 coding sequence is TGTGCCAGCAGCTCCCCCCGCGGGGCCCTAACCTACGAGCAGTACTTC. Translating gives CASSSPRGALTYEQYF.

The rearrangement links TRBV19 to TRBJ1-6, with TRBD1 matching 7 bases. J was trimmed by 2 bases and V by 4 bases; bases with no gene match: 11. Germline-derived CDR1 and CDR2 are LNHDA and SQIVND (reference sequence). The CDR3 length is 18 residues. The CDR3 loop reads CASSRSYRGSTYNSPLHF. The DNA for the CDR3 is TGTGCCAGTAGTAGAAGCTACAGGGGAAGCACCTATAATTCACCCCTCCACTTT.

The chain is built from TRBV4-2 and TRBJ2-7; 7 bases fit TRBD2. After removal of 1 base from V and 5 bases from J, the junction contained 11 bases not matched to a gene. CDR1 LGHNA and CDR2 YNFKEQ come from the germline V gene. This CDR3 contains 16 residues. CDR3 nucleotides: TGTGCCAGCAGCCAAGTGGAGGGAGGGCCCCTCCACGAGCAGTACTTC. Residues: CASSQVEGGPLHEQYF.

This rearrangement joins TRBV4-3 to TRBJ2-3; TRBD2 matches 7 bases. The V gene end was trimmed by 4 bases and the J gene end by 1 base; junction bases not matched to a gene: 8. CDR3 length: 16 residues. Germline CDR1 LGHNA, CDR2 YSLEER. The CDR3 spells CASSRLTGGRTDTQYF. As DNA, the CDR3 is TGCGCCAGCAGCCGACTGACGGGGGGACGCACAGATACGCAGTATTTT.

V gene TRBV4-2 combines with J gene TRBJ1-6; 8 nucleotides line up with TRBD1. This CDR3 region has 18 residues. Per germline, CDR1 LGHNA and CDR2 YNFKEQ. The ends lost 0 bases at V and 10 bases at J; junction bases unmatched: 14. In DNA form, the CDR3 reads TGTGCCAGCAGCCAAGATATTGGCCCGTGGACAGGGCCCTCACCCCTCCACTTT. Residues: CASSQDIGPWTGPSPLHF.

The chain recombines TRBV6-5 with TRBJ1-1; D not resolved. Trimming stripped 6 bases from V and 2 bases from J, with 10 bases between. The V gene's germline CDR1 is MNHEY and CDR2 SVGAGI. This CDR3 region has 13 residues. The CDR3 loop reads CASSNQVNTEAFF. In nucleotides, the CDR3 is TGTGCCAGCAGCAATCAGGTAAACACTGAAGCTTTCTTT.

V is TRBV6-1 and J is TRBJ1-1; 8 bases line up with TRBD1. Per the germline V gene, CDR1 is MNHNS and CDR2 is SASEGT. This CDR3 has 14 residues. The ends lost 6 bases at V and 7 bases at J; junction bases unmatched: 10. CDR3 sequence reads: CASRTGVSRGEAFF. CDR3 DNA sequence: TGTGCCAGCAGGACAGGGGTCTCAAGGGGTGAAGCTTTCTTT.

This chain connects TRBV2 to TRBJ2-5; 7 nucleotides match TRBD1. The CDR3 has 14 residues. V lost 10 bases and J lost 0; bases outside the gene matches: 8. Germline assignment: CDR1 SNHLY and CDR2 FYNNEI. The CDR3 loop is CATKMDRYQETQYF. The DNA of the CDR3 is TGTGCCACCAAAATGGACAGGTACCAAGAGACCCAGTACTTC. Full variable domain (rest looked up from reference TRBV2 and TRBJ2-5): EPEVTQTPSHQVTQMGQEVILRCVPISNHLYFYWYRQILGQKVEFLVSFYNNEISEKSEIFDDQFSVERPDGSNFTLKIRSTKLEDSAMYFCATKMDRYQETQYFGPGTRLLVL.

The V gene is TRBV2, the J gene TRBJ2-1, with 11 bases lining up with TRBD2. CDR1 SNHLY and CDR2 FYNNEI come from the germline V gene. This CDR3 is 20 amino acids long. J lost 4 bases, V lost 4 bases, and 18 bases had no gene match. Written as DNA, the CDR3 is TGTGCCAGCAGTGTCGAAGCAGGGCTAACTAGCGGGAGCGCTTACAATGAGCAGTTCTTC. This encodes CASSVEAGLTSGSAYNEQFF.

V is TRBV2 and J is TRBJ2-2; a possible D gene is TRBD2 (5 bases). V shed 3 bases and J shed 1 base, with 6 bases lying between them. CDR3 length equals 14 residues. Germline lookup yields CDR1 SNHLY and CDR2 FYNNEI. The CDR3 protein is CASSDRENTGELFF. Here the CDR3 DNA reads TGTGCCAGCAGTGATCGGGAGAACACCGGGGAGCTGTTTTTT.

The chain has TRBV29-1 and TRBJ2-5; 13 bases line up with TRBD2. Germline V gene sequence: CDR1 SQVTM, CDR2 ANQGSEA. The trim removed 3 bases at V and 5 bases at J, leaving 9 bases unmatched. The CDR3 is 16 amino acids. CDR3 sequence: CSVDGLAGELWETQYF. The CDR3 DNA follows: TGCAGCGTTGACGGACTAGCGGGGGAGCTCTGGGAGACCCAGTACTTC. Together with reference TRBV29-1 and TRBJ2-5, the CDR3 gives the full variable domain: SAVISQKPSRDICQRGTSLTIQCQVDSQVTMMFWYRQQPGQSLTLIATANQGSEATYESGFVIDKFPISRPNLTFSTLTVSNMSPEDSSIYLCSVDGLAGELWETQYFGPGTRLLVL.

The chain couples TRBV29-1 to TRBJ1-2; TRBD1 aligns across 8 bases. Trimming at V came to 6 bases and at J to 4 bases, leaving 4 bases not matched to a gene. Germline V gives CDR1 SQVTM, CDR2 ANQGSEA. The CDR3 is 12 amino acids. The CDR3 region is CSVVTGGYGYTF. The CDR3 bases are TGCAGCGTCGTTACAGGGGGCTATGGCTACACCTTC.

J is TRBJ1-4 and V is TRBV4-1; D is undetermined. CDR1 MGHRA and CDR2 YSYEKL come from the germline V gene. V was trimmed by 4 bases and J by 3 bases, leaving 9 bases between them. The length of the CDR3 is 14 residues. The DNA for the CDR3 is TGCGCCAGCAGCCCCTTGCTATCTAATGAAAAACTGTTTTTT. Residues: CASSPLLSNEKLFF.

This rearrangement joins TRBV7-2 to TRBJ1-6; TRBD1 aligns across 7 bases. V lost 6 bases to trimming and J lost 8 bases; unmatched junction nucleotides: 7. Germline loops: CDR1 SGHTA, CDR2 FQGNSA. CDR3 size: 14 residues. The CDR3 nucleotides read TGTGCCAGCAGTAACAGGGGAAAGGATTCACCCCTCCACTTT. Translated: CASSNRGKDSPLHF.

This clone showed up just a few times. Written as DNA, the CDR3 is TGTGCCAGCAGCGCGACAGAGAAGGGGATTAACTATGGCTACACCTTC. This codes for CASSATEKGINYGYTF. The rearrangement links TRBV9 to TRBJ1-2; D may be TRBD1 (5 bases). The V end was cut by 3 bases, the J end by 1 base, with 16 bases between. Per the germline V gene, CDR1 is SGDLS and CDR2 is YYNGEE. There are 16 residues in the CDR3.

CDR3 DNA: TGTGCCAGCAGCCGAACTTGGGGAGGCACTGAAGCTTTCTTT. Its protein product is CASSRTWGGTEAFF. The genes are TRBV6-5 and TRBJ1-1; the D is unclear. V lost 6 bases to trimming and J lost 4 bases, with 15 bases between them. Germline CDR1 is MNHEY and CDR2 is SVGAGI. There are 14 residues in the CDR3.

The J gene is TRBJ2-1, the V gene TRBV2; D gene uncertain. V was trimmed by 6 bases and J by 6 bases, leaving 6 bases between them. This CDR3 contains 11 residues. Germline V gene data show CDR1 as SNHLY and CDR2 as FYNNEI. Here the CDR3 DNA reads TGTGCCAGCAGCCACACCAATGAGCAGTTCTTC. It yields the protein CASSHTNEQFF.